The rows below give T cell receptor beta chains drawn from one sample of a study of blood T cell repertoires in COVID-19. The repertoire was sequenced with immunoSEQ multiplex PCR; TCRdb's copy has only in-frame clones and lacks some. The sample includes some 320,000 clones, roughly nine tenths of them seen just once. Sequenced sample: PBMCs or T cells enriched from blood (not recorded which). The receptors originated from a woman aged 30 to 39 who had been exposed to COVID-19. CDR3s include the opening cysteine and the closing phenylalanine or tryptophan. Fields, in order: D gene, CDR3 length, V gene, J gene, clone size, CDR3 DNA, CDR3 protein. The D gene is left open where the match is weak. Expanded clones are given a class, and other clones once, few, many or no size at all.

d_call: TRBD1
cdr3_length: 12
v_call: TRBV29-1
j_call: TRBJ1-4
clone_size: few
cdr3_nt: TGCAGCGTAATGACAGGGGATGAAAAACTGTTTTTT
cdr3_aa: CSVMTGDEKLFF

d_call: TRBD2
cdr3_length: 16
v_call: TRBV4-3
j_call: TRBJ2-5
clone_size: .
cdr3_nt: TGCGCCAGCAGCCAAGATAGGGGACTAGCAAGAGAGACCCAGTACTTC
cdr3_aa: CASSQDRGLARETQYF

d_call: TRBD2
cdr3_length: 13
v_call: TRBV12-3/TRBV12-4
j_call: TRBJ2-7
clone_size: .
cdr3_nt: TGTGCCAGCAGTTTAGGGGGAGGGGACGAGCAGTACTTC
cdr3_aa: CASSLGGGDEQYF

d_call: .
cdr3_length: 15
v_call: TRBV9
j_call: TRBJ2-2
clone_size: .
cdr3_nt: TGTGCCAGCAGCAACTACTTGTGGAACCCCGGGGAGCTGTTTTTT
cdr3_aa: CASSNYLWNPGELFF

d_call: TRBD2
cdr3_length: 17
v_call: TRBV4-3
j_call: TRBJ2-4
clone_size: .
cdr3_nt: TGCGCCAGCAGCCAAGACGGGGGAGGGGTGGCCAAAAACATTCAGTACTTC
cdr3_aa: CASSQDGGGVAKNIQYF

d_call: .
cdr3_length: 18
v_call: TRBV5-8
j_call: TRBJ1-3
clone_size: .
cdr3_nt: TGTGCCAGCAGCTTGGAATATGGGGCCATGAGCTCTGGAAACACCATATATTTT
cdr3_aa: CASSLEYGAMSSGNTIYF

d_call: .
cdr3_length: 11
v_call: TRBV2
j_call: TRBJ1-2
clone_size: .
cdr3_nt: TGTGCCAGCAGTTATGCGGGGTACCGGACCTTC
cdr3_aa: CASSYAGYRTF

d_call: TRBD1
cdr3_length: 17
v_call: TRBV9
j_call: TRBJ1-5
clone_size: .
cdr3_nt: TGTGCCAGCAGCGCAGGCCCTGGGACAGGGGGCAGGGAGCCCCAGCATTTT
cdr3_aa: CASSAGPGTGGREPQHF

d_call: .
cdr3_length: 12
v_call: TRBV7-2
j_call: TRBJ2-3
clone_size: once
cdr3_nt: TGTGCCAGCAGCTTTAGTAAGCCGGCGCAGTATTTT
cdr3_aa: CASSFSKPAQYF

d_call: .
cdr3_length: 14
v_call: TRBV7-2
j_call: TRBJ1-2
clone_size: .
cdr3_nt: TGTGCCAGCAGCTTAAACCGGAGAGACTATGGCTACACCTTC
cdr3_aa: CASSLNRRDYGYTF

d_call: TRBD1
cdr3_length: 16
v_call: TRBV5-8
j_call: TRBJ1-4
clone_size: once
cdr3_nt: TGTGCCAGCAGCTTGGCACCGGGACAGGGAGATGAAAAACTGTTTTTT
cdr3_aa: CASSLAPGQGDEKLFF

d_call: TRBD1
cdr3_length: 14
v_call: TRBV6-2/TRBV6-3
j_call: TRBJ2-1
clone_size: .
cdr3_nt: TGTGCCAGCAGTTTACAGGGGGCTACGAGCGAGCAGTTCTTC
cdr3_aa: CASSLQGATSEQFF

d_call: .
cdr3_length: 14
v_call: TRBV5-1
j_call: TRBJ1-1
clone_size: .
cdr3_nt: TGCGCCAGCAGCTTCAGGGTCGGGAACACTGAAGCTTTCTTT
cdr3_aa: CASSFRVGNTEAFF

d_call: TRBD1
cdr3_length: 13
v_call: TRBV27
j_call: TRBJ1-5
clone_size: once
cdr3_nt: TGTGCCAGCAGAGGAGCGACAGGGGAGCCCCAGCATTTT
cdr3_aa: CASRGATGEPQHF

d_call: TRBD1
cdr3_length: 14
v_call: TRBV7-2
j_call: TRBJ1-6
clone_size: .
cdr3_nt: TGTGCCAGCAGCAGACAGGGACGCAATTCACCCCTCCACTTT
cdr3_aa: CASSRQGRNSPLHF

d_call: .
cdr3_length: 20
v_call: TRBV29-1
j_call: TRBJ2-1
clone_size: .
cdr3_nt: TGCAGCGTTCTCCTCCCGCGGGGATTTAGTGTTCTATTAGACTACAATGAGCAGTTCTTC
cdr3_aa: CSVLLPRGFSVLLDYNEQFF

d_call: .
cdr3_length: 12
v_call: TRBV9
j_call: TRBJ2-5
clone_size: .
cdr3_nt: TGTGCCAGCAGCCTTCCGCAGGAGACCCAGTACTTC
cdr3_aa: CASSLPQETQYF

d_call: TRBD1
cdr3_length: 17
v_call: TRBV9
j_call: TRBJ2-1
clone_size: .
cdr3_nt: TGTGCCAGCAGCGTTTGGACAGGGGGCGTTCCCTACAATGAGCAGTTCTTC
cdr3_aa: CASSVWTGGVPYNEQFF

d_call: TRBD1
cdr3_length: 13
v_call: TRBV7-2
j_call: TRBJ1-1
clone_size: .
cdr3_nt: TGTGCCAGCAGGTCGACAGGGGGCACTGAAGCTTTCTTT
cdr3_aa: CASRSTGGTEAFF

d_call: TRBD1
cdr3_length: 13
v_call: TRBV19
j_call: TRBJ1-5
clone_size: .
cdr3_nt: TGTGCCAGTAACAGGGGGTACAATCAGCCCCAGCATTTT
cdr3_aa: CASNRGYNQPQHF

d_call: TRBD1
cdr3_length: 14
v_call: TRBV5-4
j_call: TRBJ1-4
clone_size: .
cdr3_nt: TGTGCCAGCAGCCGGGACAGGGCGGATGAAAAACTGTTTTTT
cdr3_aa: CASSRDRADEKLFF

d_call: .
cdr3_length: 14
v_call: TRBV30
j_call: TRBJ1-3
clone_size: .
cdr3_nt: TGTGCCTGGAGTGCTATTGGGCCTGGGAACACCATATATTTT
cdr3_aa: CAWSAIGPGNTIYF

d_call: TRBD2
cdr3_length: 15
v_call: TRBV28
j_call: TRBJ2-1
clone_size: .
cdr3_nt: TGTGCCAGCAGTCGGGGGGGATTCTCCTACAATGAGCAGTTCTTC
cdr3_aa: CASSRGGFSYNEQFF

d_call: .
cdr3_length: 12
v_call: TRBV6-5
j_call: TRBJ2-7
clone_size: .
cdr3_nt: TGTGCCAGCAGCCCGGACATCTACGAGCAGTACTTC
cdr3_aa: CASSPDIYEQYF

d_call: .
cdr3_length: 13
v_call: TRBV10-2
j_call: TRBJ1-5
clone_size: .
cdr3_nt: TGCGCCAGCAGTCTTAGTGGCAATCAGCCCCAGCATTTT
cdr3_aa: CASSLSGNQPQHF

d_call: TRBD2
cdr3_length: 19
v_call: TRBV14
j_call: TRBJ2-5
clone_size: .
cdr3_nt: TGTGCCAGCAGCCAAGATTATCAGGGAGGGGAGTCTCTGCGAGAGACCCAGTACTTC
cdr3_aa: CASSQDYQGGESLRETQYF

d_call: .
cdr3_length: 11
v_call: TRBV19
j_call: TRBJ2-1
clone_size: .
cdr3_nt: TGTGCCAGTACGGAAGGGGATGAGCAGTTCTTC
cdr3_aa: CASTEGDEQFF

d_call: TRBD1
cdr3_length: 14
v_call: TRBV29-1
j_call: TRBJ1-1
clone_size: .
cdr3_nt: TGCAGCGCCCCCCGGGACAGTATGAACACTGAAGCTTTCTTT
cdr3_aa: CSAPRDSMNTEAFF

d_call: TRBD2
cdr3_length: 16
v_call: TRBV11-3
j_call: TRBJ2-2
clone_size: .
cdr3_nt: TGTGCCAGCAGCTTAGAGGTCGGGGGGGCCGTCGGGGAGCTGTTTTTT
cdr3_aa: CASSLEVGGAVGELFF

d_call: .
cdr3_length: 12
v_call: TRBV5-5
j_call: TRBJ1-1
clone_size: many
cdr3_nt: TGTGCCAGCAGATACGGAGGGACTGAAGCTTTCTTT
cdr3_aa: CASRYGGTEAFF

d_call: .
cdr3_length: 15
v_call: TRBV4-2
j_call: TRBJ2-7
clone_size: .
cdr3_nt: TGTGCCAGCAGCCAAGGTAGACTCCCCCCCTACGAGCAGTACTTC
cdr3_aa: CASSQGRLPPYEQYF

d_call: .
cdr3_length: 11
v_call: TRBV19
j_call: TRBJ1-1
clone_size: .
cdr3_nt: TGTGCCAGTCGTGAAGCCTATGAAGCTTTCTTT
cdr3_aa: CASREAYEAFF

d_call: .
cdr3_length: 13
v_call: TRBV6-2/TRBV6-3
j_call: TRBJ1-5
clone_size: .
cdr3_nt: TGTGCCAGCAGTTTTGGACAGTATCAGCCCCAGCATTTT
cdr3_aa: CASSFGQYQPQHF

d_call: .
cdr3_length: 14
v_call: TRBV5-1
j_call: TRBJ2-3
clone_size: .
cdr3_nt: TGCGCCAGCAGCTGGGCGCTAGCTCCCGATACGCAGTATTTT
cdr3_aa: CASSWALAPDTQYF

d_call: TRBD2
cdr3_length: 13
v_call: TRBV6-6
j_call: TRBJ2-7
clone_size: .
cdr3_nt: TGTGCCAGCGTAAACGGGGGGGGATCCGAGCAGTACTTC
cdr3_aa: CASVNGGGSEQYF

d_call: TRBD1
cdr3_length: 13
v_call: TRBV2
j_call: TRBJ1-4
clone_size: .
cdr3_nt: TGTGCCAGCAACGGACAGGCAAACGAAAAACTGTTTTTT
cdr3_aa: CASNGQANEKLFF

d_call: .
cdr3_length: 15
v_call: TRBV9
j_call: TRBJ2-1
clone_size: .
cdr3_nt: TGTGCCAGCAGCGTAGGACGGGGAACCTACAATGAGCAGTTCTTC
cdr3_aa: CASSVGRGTYNEQFF

d_call: .
cdr3_length: 16
v_call: TRBV9
j_call: TRBJ1-4
clone_size: .
cdr3_nt: TGTGCCAGCAGCGTAGCTACAGCAGGGCCGGGTCAAAAACTGTTTTTT
cdr3_aa: CASSVATAGPGQKLFF

d_call: TRBD1
cdr3_length: 15
v_call: TRBV5-4
j_call: TRBJ2-3
clone_size: .
cdr3_nt: TGTGCCAGCAGCCACGGCAGGGGGCGCACAGATACGCAGTATTTT
cdr3_aa: CASSHGRGRTDTQYF

d_call: .
cdr3_length: 14
v_call: TRBV19
j_call: TRBJ1-1
clone_size: .
cdr3_nt: TGTGCCAGTAGCCGGCAGGGGAGGAACACTGAAGCTTTCTTT
cdr3_aa: CASSRQGRNTEAFF

d_call: TRBD1
cdr3_length: 15
v_call: TRBV6-5
j_call: TRBJ1-5
clone_size: .
cdr3_nt: TGTGCCAGCAGTCCCCGGACAGGGGCTCATCAGCCCCAGCATTTT
cdr3_aa: CASSPRTGAHQPQHF

d_call: .
cdr3_length: 13
v_call: TRBV3-1/TRBV3-2
j_call: TRBJ1-1
clone_size: .
cdr3_nt: TGTGCCAGCAGTTCGACAGGGAACACTGAAGCTTTCTTT
cdr3_aa: CASSSTGNTEAFF

d_call: TRBD1
cdr3_length: 14
v_call: TRBV9
j_call: TRBJ2-2
clone_size: .
cdr3_nt: TGTGCCAGCATTGGAACAGGGGAGACCGGGGAGCTGTTTTTT
cdr3_aa: CASIGTGETGELFF

d_call: TRBD1
cdr3_length: 13
v_call: TRBV7-2
j_call: TRBJ1-2
clone_size: .
cdr3_nt: TGTGCCAGCAGCCCGCGGGACAGCTATGGCTACACCTTC
cdr3_aa: CASSPRDSYGYTF

d_call: .
cdr3_length: 12
v_call: TRBV5-6
j_call: TRBJ1-2
clone_size: once
cdr3_nt: TGTGCCAGCAGCTTGATGAGAGATGGCTACACCTTC
cdr3_aa: CASSLMRDGYTF

d_call: TRBD2
cdr3_length: 18
v_call: TRBV5-1
j_call: TRBJ2-2
clone_size: .
cdr3_nt: TGCGCCAGCAGCTCGAGGGGACTAGCGGGGGCCTACACCGGGGAGCTGTTTTTT
cdr3_aa: CASSSRGLAGAYTGELFF

d_call: .
cdr3_length: 15
v_call: TRBV19
j_call: TRBJ1-1
clone_size: .
cdr3_nt: TGTGCCAGTAGTATGGGTGAGGGGGTAGGCACTGAAGCTTTCTTT
cdr3_aa: CASSMGEGVGTEAFF

d_call: .
cdr3_length: 12
v_call: TRBV5-6
j_call: TRBJ2-7
clone_size: .
cdr3_nt: TGTGCCAGCAGCTTGAGCGGACGCGAGCAGTACTTC
cdr3_aa: CASSLSGREQYF

d_call: TRBD2
cdr3_length: 15
v_call: TRBV5-5
j_call: TRBJ2-2
clone_size: .
cdr3_nt: TGTGCCAGCAGCCGTAGCGGGGGGCCCACCGGGGAGCTGTTTTTT
cdr3_aa: CASSRSGGPTGELFF